This TCR beta chain was documented in a study of cytomegalovirus exposure and HLA in healthy donors. The V end was cut by 7 bases, the J end by 3 bases, with 15 bases between. The CDR3 spans 13 residues. Per germline, CDR1 SQVTM and CDR2 ANQGSEA. Study conclusions and caveats: Highly shared variants forming one cluster were likely a sequencing artifact. Later on, an analysis tied 15,000 or so TCR beta sequences to HLA alleles at 0.05 false discovery rate. Per published accounts, TCR beta sequences correctly predicted the HLA-A and HLA-B alleles of most subjects.

With 60 Vbeta and 13 Jbeta primers, the PCR was carried out. Data came from immunoSEQ multiplex PCR; TCRdb stores just in-frame clones and leaves some out. The repertoire consists of some 170,000 clones, with approximately 77% occurring once and the leading ten covering more than 3%. This clone was detected only a few times. Antigen unknown. The material sequenced was PBMCs. This rearrangement joins TRBV29-1 to TRBJ1-1, with D tentatively TRBD1 (5 bases). This clonotype was obtained from a man under 40 in good health and CMV-seropositive. This CDR3 reads CSGNSLRDTEAFF. CDR3 in DNA: TGCAGCGGGAACAGCCTCAGGGACACTGAAGCTTTCTTT.